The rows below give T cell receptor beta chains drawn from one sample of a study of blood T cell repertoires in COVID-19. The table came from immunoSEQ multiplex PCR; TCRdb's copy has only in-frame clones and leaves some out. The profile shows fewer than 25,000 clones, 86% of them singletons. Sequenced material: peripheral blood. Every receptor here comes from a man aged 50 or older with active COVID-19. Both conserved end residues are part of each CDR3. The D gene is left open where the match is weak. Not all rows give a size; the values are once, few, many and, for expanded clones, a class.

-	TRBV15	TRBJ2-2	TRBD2	TGTGCCACCAGCAGAGGATCTAGCGGGGGGGGCACCGGGGAGCTGTTTTTT	CATSRGSSGGGTGELFF
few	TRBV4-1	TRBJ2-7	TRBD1	TGCGCCAGCAGCCAAGGCCCGCAGGGGGCGCTCGGCTACGAGCAGTACTTC	CASSQGPQGALGYEQYF
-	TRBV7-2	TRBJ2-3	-	TGTGCCAGCAGCTTAGACTTCGCAAAAGATACGCAGTATTTT	CASSLDFAKDTQYF
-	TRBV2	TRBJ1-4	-	TGTGCCAGCAGCGTCACAGGGATGGGGGAAAAACTGTTTTTT	CASSVTGMGEKLFF
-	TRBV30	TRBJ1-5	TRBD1	TGTGCCTGGGGGAGGGGGACAGGGGACAATCAGCCCCAGCATTTT	CAWGRGTGDNQPQHF
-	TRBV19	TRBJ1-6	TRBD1	TGTGCCAGTAGTTTGCCCCCGGGACAGACGAGCTCCTATAATTCACCCCTCCACTTT	CASSLPPGQTSSYNSPLHF
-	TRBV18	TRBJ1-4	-	TGTGCCAGCTCACCTGGACAGCTTGAAAAACTGTTTTTT	CASSPGQLEKLFF
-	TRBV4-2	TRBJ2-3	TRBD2	TGTGCCAGCAGCCAAGTGGGGGCCGGGGGGGCCGGAGATACGCAGTATTTT	CASSQVGAGGAGDTQYF
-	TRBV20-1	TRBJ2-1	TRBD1	TGCAGTGCTAGTCAGGGGGCTCGGGAGCAGTTCTTC	CSASQGAREQFF
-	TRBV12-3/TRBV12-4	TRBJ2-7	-	TGTGCCAGCGGCCTCGCGCAGGGTGGTAGGTACTTC	CASGLAQGGRYF
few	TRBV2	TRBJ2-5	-	TGTGCCAGCAGTTCGACAGTCCCCCAGTACTTC	CASSSTVPQYF
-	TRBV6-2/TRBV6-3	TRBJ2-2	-	TGTGCCAGCAGTCGTCGGACTAAGGCGAACACCGGGGAGCTGTTTTTT	CASSRRTKANTGELFF
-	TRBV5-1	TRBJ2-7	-	TGCGCCAGCAGCTTGGGTCTGGGGGCATTAATCTACGAGCAGTACTTC	CASSLGLGALIYEQYF
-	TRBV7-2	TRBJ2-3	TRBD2	TGTGCCAGCAGCCAGCGGGGGGGCGGAGCAGATACGCAGTATTTT	CASSQRGGGADTQYF
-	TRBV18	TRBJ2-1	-	TGTGCCAGCTCACCGCAGAATGAGCAGTTCTTC	CASSPQNEQFF
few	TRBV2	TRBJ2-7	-	TGTGCCAGCAGTGATCGTCTAGGATACTACGAGCAGTACTTC	CASSDRLGYYEQYF
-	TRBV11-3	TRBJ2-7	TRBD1	TGTGCCAGCAGCTTAGACCGGGACAGAGAGCAGTACTTC	CASSLDRDREQYF
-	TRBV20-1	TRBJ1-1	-	TGCAGTGCTGCAGGGGCCACTGAAGCTTTCTTT	CSAAGATEAFF
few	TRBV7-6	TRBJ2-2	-	TGTGCCAGCAGCTCACTGGACTTCACCGGGGAGCTGTTTTTT	CASSSLDFTGELFF
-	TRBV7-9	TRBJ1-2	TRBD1	TGTGCCAGCAGCTTAGGAAGGGGGACAGGCCTGAGAGGCTACACCTTC	CASSLGRGTGLRGYTF
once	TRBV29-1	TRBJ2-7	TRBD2	TGCAGCGTTGAAGGGGACTACTACGAGCAGTACTTC	CSVEGDYYEQYF
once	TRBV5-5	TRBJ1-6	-	TGTGCCAGCAGCTGGAGGGGTTCACCCCTCCACTTT	CASSWRGSPLHF
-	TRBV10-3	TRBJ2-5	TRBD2	TGTGCCATCAGTCTCGGGGGAGGGGAGACCCAGTACTTC	CAISLGGGETQYF
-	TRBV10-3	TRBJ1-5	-	TGTGCCATCAGTGAATTCAGGGTCGATTTGGAAAATCAGCCCCAGCATTTT	CAISEFRVDLENQPQHF
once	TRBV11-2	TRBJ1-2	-	TGTGCCAGCAGCTTAGCGCTGCGTACGGGACACAACTATGGCTACACCTTC	CASSLALRTGHNYGYTF
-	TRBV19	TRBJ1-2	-	TGTGCCAGTAGTAGCGCCCGCTATGGCTACACCTTC	CASSSARYGYTF
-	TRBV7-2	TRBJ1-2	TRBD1	TGTGCCAGCAGCTTGGGACAGGGGGAACCTGGCTACACCTTC	CASSLGQGEPGYTF
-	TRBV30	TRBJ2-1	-	TGTGCCTGGAGTGTAAGGACAGTTGACGAGCAGTTCTTC	CAWSVRTVDEQFF
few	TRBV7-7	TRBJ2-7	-	TGTGCTAGCAGCTTACTCGCGGGTGACTCCTACGAGCAGTACTTC	CASSLLAGDSYEQYF
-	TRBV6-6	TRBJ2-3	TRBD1	TGTGCCAGCAGTCTCGGGCAGGGGGCTCATACGCAGTATTTT	CASSLGQGAHTQYF
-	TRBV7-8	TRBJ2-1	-	TGTGCCAGCAGCTCGCAACAATCCTACAATGAGCAGTTCTTC	CASSSQQSYNEQFF
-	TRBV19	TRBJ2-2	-	TGTGCCAGTAGTATGGGTCAGGGGTTCGGAACCGGGGAGCTGTTTTTT	CASSMGQGFGTGELFF
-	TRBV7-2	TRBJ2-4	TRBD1	TGTGCCAGCACACTGACAGGGAAAAACATTCAGTACTTC	CASTLTGKNIQYF
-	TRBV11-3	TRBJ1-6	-	TGTGCCAGCAGCCGCGACATCCTTAATTCACCCCTCCACTTT	CASSRDILNSPLHF
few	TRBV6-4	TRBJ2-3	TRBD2	TGTGCCAGCTCAGCGGGGGGGCCAGATACGCAGTATTTT	CASSAGGPDTQYF
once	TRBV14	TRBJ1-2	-	TGTGCCAGCAGCCAACCGACAGGTCTTGGGGGCTACACCTTC	CASSQPTGLGGYTF
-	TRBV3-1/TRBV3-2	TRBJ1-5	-	TGTGCCAGCAGCCAATTGGGCCAGCCCCAGCATTTT	CASSQLGQPQHF
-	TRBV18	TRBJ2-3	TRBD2	TGTGCCAGCTCACCACTACTAGCGGGGGGTGGAGATACGCAGTATTTT	CASSPLLAGGGDTQYF
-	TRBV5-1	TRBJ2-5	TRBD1	TGCGCCAGCAGCTTAAGGACAGGGCAGGAGACCCAGTACTTC	CASSLRTGQETQYF
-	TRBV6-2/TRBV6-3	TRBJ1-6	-	TGTGCCAGCAGTTATTCGGGGGGCGCCGGATTCTCACCCCTCCACTTT	CASSYSGGAGFSPLHF
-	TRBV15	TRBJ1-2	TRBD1	TGTGCCACCCGAGGGGGGACAGAGACTACTAACTATGGCTACACCTTC	CATRGGTETTNYGYTF